This T cell receptor (beta chain) was observed in a study of blood T cell repertoires in COVID-19. Study as a whole: Material from acute and convalescent COVID-19 was sourced from the United States, Italy and Spain.

The CDR3 covers 15 residues. V dropped 6 bases and J dropped 2; count of bases not matched to a gene: 8. Germline CDR1 reads MNHEY; CDR2 reads SVGAGI. In the authors' methods: Counts of nucleated cells, estimated from reference gene primer amplification, were obtained. Using immunoSEQ multiplex PCR, the repertoire was profiled, and TCRdb retains in-frame clones only, with some absent. Clonal size and the V and J genes are those of that table, whereas D and trimming came from the DNA. The sample lists about 140,000 clones; roughly 86% were seen once. Individuals aged roughly 18 to 100 years were recruited from about two dozen US areas. Cohort allocation depended upon clinical history that participants reported.

V gene TRBV6-5 combines with J gene TRBJ2-3; 7 nucleotides agree with TRBD2. The sequenced material came from PBMCs or T cells enriched from blood (not recorded which). The source of this sequence is a woman in her fifties or sixties with acute COVID-19. The CDR3 nucleotides are TGTGCCAGCAGGGGAGGGGCGGGGCCCACAGATACGCAGTATTTT. Translating gives CASRGGAGPTDTQYF.